This TCR beta chain emerged from a study of PD-1 blockade in classical Hodgkin lymphoma. General observations from the study: Newly diagnosed patients were reported to exhibit reduced baseline TCR diversity relative to healthy donors. CD4+ TCR diversity rose significantly by C4D1, and CD8+ TCR diversity did not. Repertoires differed for reasons still undefined, possibly disease activity or prior therapy. Those achieving complete response showed baseline diversity like newly diagnosed patients.

TCRdb's table, derived via immunoSEQ multiplex PCR, lists solely in-frame clones and lacks some. The data hold 20,000 to 30,000 clones, with approximately 70% observed a single time. A note on this clone: Its antigen remains unknown.

The germline gives CDR1 GTSNPN, CDR2 SVGIG (reference sequence). Trimming took 4 bases from V and 7 from J; bases not matched to a gene: 1. The CDR3 sequence is 12 residues long. Relapses following autologous stem cell transplantation were seen in all patients, with brentuximab vedotin exposure varying. This chain links TRBV30 with TRBJ1-6; 7 bases fit TRBD1. This receptor was identified in a human donor with classical Hodgkin lymphoma. Sample: peripheral blood mononuclear cells (PBMCs), taken at baseline. CDR3 sequence reads: CAWTTGNSPLHF. CDR3 nucleotide sequence: TGTGCCTGGACGACAGGGAATTCACCCCTCCACTTT.